This TCR beta chain appears in the sequencing data of a study of T-cell reconstitution after alpha-beta-depleted transplantation in children. Broader study findings: Surviving recipient T cells and intrathymic progenitors accounted for some patients' high TCRbeta diversity at day 60.

The CDR3 is 16 residues long. V shed 4 bases and J shed 7 bases, with 19 bases lying between them. Germline values: CDR1 LNHNV, CDR2 YYDKDF (reference sequence). A library of TCRbeta sequences, prepared with unique molecular identifiers, was generated. Each CDR3 protein is one row after TCRdb ran MiXCR on the PCR reads. This table holds tens of thousands of distinct CDR3 sequences, approximately 6% found once. As for this clonotype: Its target is not known. With a much larger clone just one base away, this may be a read error. The conserved phenylalanine or tryptophan normally closing the CDR3 is absent here, so this likely arose from a read error.

The chain carries TRBV15 and TRBJ2-2, with D tentatively TRBD2 (5 bases). Sequencing was performed on PBMCs, mostly from graft donor cells, taken 60 days after TCRalphabeta/CD19-depleted stem cell transplant. This clonotype originated in a female patient aged 2 to 10 who had a stem cell transplant for aplastic anemia, so the T cells may come from the graft donor. The CDR3 spells CATSTGGGWVSGELFL. The CDR3 DNA reads as TGTGCCACCAGCACCGGAGGTGGATGGGTCAGCGGGGAGCTGTTTCTT.